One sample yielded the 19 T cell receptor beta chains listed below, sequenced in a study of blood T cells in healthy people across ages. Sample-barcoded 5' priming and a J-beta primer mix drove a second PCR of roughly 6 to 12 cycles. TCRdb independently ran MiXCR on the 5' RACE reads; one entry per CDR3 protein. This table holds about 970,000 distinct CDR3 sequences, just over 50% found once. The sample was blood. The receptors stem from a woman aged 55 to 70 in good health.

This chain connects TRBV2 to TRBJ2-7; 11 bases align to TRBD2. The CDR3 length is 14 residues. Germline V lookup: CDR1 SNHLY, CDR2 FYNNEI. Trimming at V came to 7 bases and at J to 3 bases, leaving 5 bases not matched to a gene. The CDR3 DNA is TGTGCCAGCAAAGTTGGACTAGCGGGCTACGAGCAGTACTTC. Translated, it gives CASKVGLAGYEQYF. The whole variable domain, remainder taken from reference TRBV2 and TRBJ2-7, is EPEVTQTPSHQVTQMGQEVILRCVPISNHLYFYWYRQILGQKVEFLVSFYNNEISEKSEIFDDQFSVERPDGSNFTLKIRSTKLEDSAMYFCASKVGLAGYEQYFGPGTRLTVT.

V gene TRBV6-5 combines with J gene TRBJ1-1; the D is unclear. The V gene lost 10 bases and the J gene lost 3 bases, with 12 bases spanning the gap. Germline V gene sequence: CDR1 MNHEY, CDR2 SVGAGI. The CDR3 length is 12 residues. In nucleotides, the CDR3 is TGTGCCACTTCCGGCAGTGACACTGAAGCTTTCTTT. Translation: CATSGSDTEAFF.

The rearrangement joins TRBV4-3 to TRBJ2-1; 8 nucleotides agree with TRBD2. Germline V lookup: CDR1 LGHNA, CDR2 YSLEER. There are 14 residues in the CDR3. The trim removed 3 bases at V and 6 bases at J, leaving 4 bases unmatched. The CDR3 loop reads CASSHESGSNEQFF. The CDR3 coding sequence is TGCGCCAGCAGCCATGAAAGCGGGAGCAATGAGCAGTTCTTC.

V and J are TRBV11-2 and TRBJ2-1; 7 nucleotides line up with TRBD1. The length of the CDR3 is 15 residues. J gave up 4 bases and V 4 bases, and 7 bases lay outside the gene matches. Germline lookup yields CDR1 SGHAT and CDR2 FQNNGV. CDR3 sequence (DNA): TGTGCCAGCAGCTCAATCGGGACAGCATACAATGAGCAGTTCTTC. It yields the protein CASSSIGTAYNEQFF.

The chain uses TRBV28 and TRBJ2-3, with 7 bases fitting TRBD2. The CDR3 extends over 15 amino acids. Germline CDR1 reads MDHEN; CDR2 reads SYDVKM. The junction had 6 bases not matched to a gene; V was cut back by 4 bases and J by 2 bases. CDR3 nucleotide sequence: TGTGCCAGCAGTTCTCCTAGCGGCCCCACAGATACGCAGTATTTT. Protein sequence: CASSSPSGPTDTQYF.

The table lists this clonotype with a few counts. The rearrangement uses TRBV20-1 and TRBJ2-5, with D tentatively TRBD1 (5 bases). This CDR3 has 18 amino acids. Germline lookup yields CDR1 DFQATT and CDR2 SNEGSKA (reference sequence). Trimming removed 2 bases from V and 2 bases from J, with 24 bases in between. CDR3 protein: CSARPRQSPRSFQETQYF. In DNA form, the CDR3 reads TGCAGTGCTAGACCTCGACAGTCTCCCCGCTCCTTTCAAGAGACCCAGTACTTC.

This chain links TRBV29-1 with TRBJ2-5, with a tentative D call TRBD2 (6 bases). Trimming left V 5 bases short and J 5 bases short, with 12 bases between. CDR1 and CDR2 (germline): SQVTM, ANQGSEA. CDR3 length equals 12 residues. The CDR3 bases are TGCAGCGTTAGGGAAGGGAGGGAGACCCAGTACTTC. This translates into CSVREGRETQYF.

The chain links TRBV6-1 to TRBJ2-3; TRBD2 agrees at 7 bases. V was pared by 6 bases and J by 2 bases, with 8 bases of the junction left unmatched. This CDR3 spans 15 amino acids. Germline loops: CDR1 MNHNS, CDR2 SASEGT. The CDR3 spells CASSESGILTDTQYF. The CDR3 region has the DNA TGTGCCAGCAGCGAAAGCGGGATCCTCACAGATACGCAGTATTTT.

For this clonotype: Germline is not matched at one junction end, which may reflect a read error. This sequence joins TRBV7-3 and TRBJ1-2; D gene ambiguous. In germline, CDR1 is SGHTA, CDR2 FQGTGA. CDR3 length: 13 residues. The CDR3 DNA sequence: TGTGTCAGCACTATCCGGGCCGGGGATGGCTACACCTTC. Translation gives CVSTIRAGDGYTF.

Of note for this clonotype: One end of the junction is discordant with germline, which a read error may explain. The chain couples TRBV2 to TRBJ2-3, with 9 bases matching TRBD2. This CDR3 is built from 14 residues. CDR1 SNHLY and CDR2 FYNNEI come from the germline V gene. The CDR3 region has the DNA TGTGCCGGCAGTCGGCGGGAGGGCCCTGATACGCAGTATTTT. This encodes CAGSRREGPDTQYF.

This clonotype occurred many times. The CDR3 reads CASSLAPLDEQYF. The CDR3 nucleotides are TGTGCCAGCAGCTTAGCCCCCTTGGACGAGCAGTACTTC. The rearrangement links TRBV7-2 to TRBJ2-7; D is ambiguous. V lost 0 bases, J lost 5 bases, and 8 bases lay in between. Germline lookup yields CDR1 SGHTA and CDR2 FQGNSA. This CDR3 contains 13 residues.

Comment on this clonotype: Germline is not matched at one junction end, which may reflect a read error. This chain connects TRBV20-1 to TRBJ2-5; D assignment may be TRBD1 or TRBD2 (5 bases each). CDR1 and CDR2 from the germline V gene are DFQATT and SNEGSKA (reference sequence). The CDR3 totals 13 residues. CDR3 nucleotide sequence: TGCGGTGCCAATAGAGGGACGGGGGAGACCCAGTACTTC. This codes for CGANRGTGETQYF.

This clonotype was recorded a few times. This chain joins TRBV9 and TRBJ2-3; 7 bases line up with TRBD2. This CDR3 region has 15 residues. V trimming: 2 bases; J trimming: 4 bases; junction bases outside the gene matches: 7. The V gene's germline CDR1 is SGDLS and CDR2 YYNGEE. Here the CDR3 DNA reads TGTGCCAGCAGCGTGGGAGGACTAGGGGCAGATACGCAGTATTTT. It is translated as CASSVGGLGADTQYF.

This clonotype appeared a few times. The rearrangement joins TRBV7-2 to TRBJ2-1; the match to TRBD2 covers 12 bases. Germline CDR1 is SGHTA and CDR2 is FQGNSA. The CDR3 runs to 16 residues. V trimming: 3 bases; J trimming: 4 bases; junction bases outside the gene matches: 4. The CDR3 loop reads CASSFQGTSGYNEQFF. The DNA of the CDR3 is TGTGCCAGCAGCTTTCAAGGGACTAGCGGGTACAATGAGCAGTTCTTC.

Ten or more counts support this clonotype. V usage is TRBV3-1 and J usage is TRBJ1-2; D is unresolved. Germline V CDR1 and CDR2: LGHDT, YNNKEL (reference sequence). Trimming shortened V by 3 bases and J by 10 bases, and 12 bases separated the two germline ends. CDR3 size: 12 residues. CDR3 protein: CASSQPDGVYTF. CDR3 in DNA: TGTGCCAGCAGCCAGCCGGACGGAGTCTACACCTTC.

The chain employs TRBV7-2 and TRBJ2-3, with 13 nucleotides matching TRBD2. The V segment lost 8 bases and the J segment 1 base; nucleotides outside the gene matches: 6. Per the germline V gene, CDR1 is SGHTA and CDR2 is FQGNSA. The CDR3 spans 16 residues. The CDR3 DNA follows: TGTGCCAGCCGGACTAGCGGGAGTGTGGGCACAGATACGCAGTATTTT. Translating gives CASRTSGSVGTDTQYF.

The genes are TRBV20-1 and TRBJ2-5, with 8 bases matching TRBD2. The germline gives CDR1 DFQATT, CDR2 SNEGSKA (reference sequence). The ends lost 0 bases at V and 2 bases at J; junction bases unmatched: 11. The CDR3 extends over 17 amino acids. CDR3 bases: TGCAGTGCTAGAGATCTCTGGCGGGAGCGGGAGCAAGAGACCCAGTACTTC. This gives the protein CSARDLWREREQETQYF.

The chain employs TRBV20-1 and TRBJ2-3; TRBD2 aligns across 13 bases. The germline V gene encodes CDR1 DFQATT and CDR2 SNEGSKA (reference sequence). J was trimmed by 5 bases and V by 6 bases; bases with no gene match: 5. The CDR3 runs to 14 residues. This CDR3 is CSAWTSGSLDTQYF. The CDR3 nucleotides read TGCAGTGCCTGGACTAGCGGGAGTTTAGATACGCAGTATTTT.

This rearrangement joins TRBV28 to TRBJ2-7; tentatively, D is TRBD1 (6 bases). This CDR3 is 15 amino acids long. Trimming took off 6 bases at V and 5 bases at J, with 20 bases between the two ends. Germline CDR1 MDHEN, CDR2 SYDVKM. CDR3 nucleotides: TGTGCCAGCAGCTCATCCAGGGGTCCACCTAACGAGCAGTACTTC. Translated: CASSSSRGPPNEQYF.